This is a list of T cell receptor beta chains from one sample in a study of CD8+CD57+ T cells in acquired aplastic anemia. TCRdb passed the reads through MiXCR, listing each CDR3 protein once. The top ten clones hold under 60% of a sample with 200,000 or so distinct CDR3 sequences, 50% to 70% of them seen once. Sequencing used sorted CD4+, CD8+, or CD8+CD57+ T cells (not recorded which) from PBMCs. The origin of the receptors is a human donor with aplastic anemia. CDR3s include the opening cysteine and the closing phenylalanine or tryptophan. Fields, in order: V gene, J gene, clone size, D gene, CDR3 DNA, CDR3 protein. D genes are given only for firm matches. Some rows have no size entry. The others give once, few or many, or a class for an expanded clone.

TRBV2,TRBJ2-1,-,-,TGTGCCAGCAGTGGGGGACTTACCTACAATGAGCAGTTCTTC,CASSGGLTYNEQFF
TRBV5-1,TRBJ2-7,-,TRBD1,TGCGCCAGCAGCCCAGAACCGGGACAGGGGGCGTATAGCGAGCAGTACTTC,CASSPEPGQGAYSEQYF
TRBV9,TRBJ2-7,-,-,TGTGCCAGCAGCTTAACGTTGTGGGACGAGCAGTACTTC,CASSLTLWDEQYF
TRBV20-1,TRBJ2-7,-,-,TGCAGTGCTGGGGGTAGCGAACCCTACGAGCAGTACTTC,CSAGGSEPYEQYF
TRBV7-9,TRBJ1-5,-,-,TGTGCCAGCAGCTTAGAAAAGGGTATGGCCTATAGCAATCAGCCCCAGCATTTT,CASSLEKGMAYSNQPQHF
TRBV15,TRBJ2-1,few,TRBD1,TGTGCCACCAGCAGCTCTACAGGGGTTGATGAGCAGTTCTTC,CATSSSTGVDEQFF
TRBV5-1,TRBJ2-7,few,-,TGCGCCAGCAGCCCGGGACTCAACGTCTACGAGCAGTACTTC,CASSPGLNVYEQYF
TRBV7-9,TRBJ1-5,-,-,TGTGCCAGCAGCTTATCGACTGGGAACCTTGATTTT,CASSLSTGNLDF
TRBV2,TRBJ2-2,-,TRBD2,TGTGCCAGCTTGTTAGGCGGGGGGTTCGGCACCGGGGAGCTGTTTTTT,CASLLGGGFGTGELFF
TRBV7-9,TRBJ1-1,-,-,TGTGCCAGCAGCTTAGGGATAAATAACGAAGCTTTCTTT,CASSLGINNEAFF
TRBV9,TRBJ2-1,-,TRBD2,TGTGCCAGCAGCGAGTTTGGGGGACTAGCGGCCTACAATGAGCAGTTCTTC,CASSEFGGLAAYNEQFF
TRBV24-1,TRBJ2-1,-,TRBD2,TGTGCCACCAGCCGGGGGGGCAATGAGCAGTTCTTC,CATSRGGNEQFF
TRBV2,TRBJ1-6,-,-,TGTGCCAGCAGTGGCGGCCAGTATAATTCACCCCTCCACTTT,CASSGGQYNSPLHF
TRBV24-1,TRBJ2-3,-,TRBD2,TGTGCCACCAGCACGTCTGGACTAGCGGGGCATGAGCAGTATTTT,CATSTSGLAGHEQYF
TRBV2,TRBJ2-7,once,TRBD1,TGTGCCAGCTGTGGACAGGGCTACGAGCAGTACTTC,CASCGQGYEQYF
TRBV19,TRBJ1-2,-,-,TGTGCCAGTAGTATCCGGGCCCATGGCTACACCTTC,CASSIRAHGYTF
TRBV7-6,TRBJ1-6,-,-,TGTGCCAGCAGCTTAGAAGGACTGGGGTCACCCCTCCACTTT,CASSLEGLGSPLHF
TRBV6-4,TRBJ2-2,-,-,TGTGCCAGCAGTGATAATGCACAGACCGGGGAGCTGTTTTTT,CASSDNAQTGELFF
TRBV7-2,TRBJ2-5,-,TRBD1,TGTGCCAGCATGAGGAACAGGGGGGAAGAGACCCAGTACTTC,CASMRNRGEETQYF
TRBV12-3/TRBV12-4,TRBJ2-5,-,TRBD1,TGTGCCAGCAGTCTCCGGGACAGGGCCCAAGAGACCCAGTACTTC,CASSLRDRAQETQYF
TRBV15,TRBJ2-7,-,TRBD1,TGTGCCACCAGCAGCTCAGGGGGCCACGAGCAGTACTTC,CATSSSGGHEQYF
TRBV20-1,TRBJ2-7,-,TRBD2,TGCAGTGCTAGATTACGGGGGGTTACCTACGAGCAGTACTTC,CSARLRGVTYEQYF
TRBV7-3,TRBJ1-6,-,-,TGTGCCAGCAGCTTAGTGCTGAATAATTCACCCCTCCACTTT,CASSLVLNNSPLHF
TRBV19,TRBJ1-5,many,TRBD1,TGTGCCAGTAGTACCACCGACAGGGGGCGAGATCCCAATCAGCCCCAGCATTTT,CASSTTDRGRDPNQPQHF
TRBV9,TRBJ1-2,-,-,TGTGCCAGCAGCGTGGATTCAGATAACTATGGCTACATCTTC,CASSVDSDNYGYIF
TRBV12-3/TRBV12-4,TRBJ1-2,-,-,TGTGCCAGCAGCCATAATGCCCAGGGCACTAACTATGGCTACACCTTC,CASSHNAQGTNYGYTF
TRBV19,TRBJ2-1,-,-,TGTGCCAGTAGTTGGCAGCCCTACAATGAGCAGTTCTTC,CASSWQPYNEQFF